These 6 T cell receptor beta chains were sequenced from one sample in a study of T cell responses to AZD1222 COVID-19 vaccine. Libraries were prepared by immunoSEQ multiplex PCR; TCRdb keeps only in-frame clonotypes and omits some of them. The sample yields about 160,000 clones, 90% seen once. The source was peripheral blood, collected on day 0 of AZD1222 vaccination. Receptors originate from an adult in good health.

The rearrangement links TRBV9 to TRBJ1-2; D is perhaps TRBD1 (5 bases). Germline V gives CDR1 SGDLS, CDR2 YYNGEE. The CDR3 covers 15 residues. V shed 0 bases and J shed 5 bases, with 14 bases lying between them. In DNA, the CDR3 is TGTGCCAGCAGCGTAGGGGGGGATTCTTTTTATGGCTACACCTTC. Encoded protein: CASSVGGDSFYGYTF. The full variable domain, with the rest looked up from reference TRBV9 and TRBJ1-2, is DSGVTQTPKHLITATGQRVTLRCSPRSGDLSVYWYQQSLDQGLQFLIQYYNGEERAKGNILERFSAQQFPDLHSELNLSSLELGDSALYFCASSVGGDSFYGYTFGSGTRLTVV.

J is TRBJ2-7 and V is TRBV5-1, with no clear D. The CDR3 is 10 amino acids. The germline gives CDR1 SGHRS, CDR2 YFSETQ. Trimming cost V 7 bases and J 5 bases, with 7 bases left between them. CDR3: CASAQDEQYF. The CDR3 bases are TGCGCCAGCGCCCAGGACGAGCAGTACTTC.

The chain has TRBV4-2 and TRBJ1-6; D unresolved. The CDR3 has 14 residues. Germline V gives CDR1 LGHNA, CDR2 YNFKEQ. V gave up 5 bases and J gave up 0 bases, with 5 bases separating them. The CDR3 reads CASSDSSYNSPLHF. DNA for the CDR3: TGTGCCAGCAGCGATAGCTCCTATAATTCACCCCTCCACTTT.

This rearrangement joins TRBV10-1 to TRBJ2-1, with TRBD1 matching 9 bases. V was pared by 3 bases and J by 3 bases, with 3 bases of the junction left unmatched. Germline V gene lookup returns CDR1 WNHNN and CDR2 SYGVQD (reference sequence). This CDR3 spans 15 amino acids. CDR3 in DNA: TGCGCCAGCAGTGACCGGGACAGGGACTACAATGAGCAGTTCTTC. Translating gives CASSDRDRDYNEQFF.

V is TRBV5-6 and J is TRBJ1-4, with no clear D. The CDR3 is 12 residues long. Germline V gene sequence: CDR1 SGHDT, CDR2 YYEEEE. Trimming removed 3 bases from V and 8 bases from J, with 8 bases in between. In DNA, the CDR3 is TGTGCCAGCAGCTCCCCGGGGGAAAAACTGTTTTTT. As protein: CASSSPGEKLFF.

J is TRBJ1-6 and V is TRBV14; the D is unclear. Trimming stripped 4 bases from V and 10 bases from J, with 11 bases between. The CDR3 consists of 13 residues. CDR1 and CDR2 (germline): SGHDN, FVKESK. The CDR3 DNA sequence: TGTGCCAGCAGCCTGGTTACGGTCTCACCCCTCCACTTT. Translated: CASSLVTVSPLHF.